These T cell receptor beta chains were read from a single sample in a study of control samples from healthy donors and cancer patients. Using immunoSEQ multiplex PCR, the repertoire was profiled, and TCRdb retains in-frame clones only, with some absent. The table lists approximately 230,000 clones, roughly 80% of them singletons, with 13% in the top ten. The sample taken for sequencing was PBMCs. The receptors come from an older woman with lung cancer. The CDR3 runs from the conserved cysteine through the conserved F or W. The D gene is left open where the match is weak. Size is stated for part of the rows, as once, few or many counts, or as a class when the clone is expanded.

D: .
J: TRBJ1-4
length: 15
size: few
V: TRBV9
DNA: TGTGCCAGCAGCGTAGGTAGTACACAGAATGAAAAACTGTTTTTT
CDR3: CASSVGSTQNEKLFF

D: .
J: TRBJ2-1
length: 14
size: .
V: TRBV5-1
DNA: TGCGCCAGCAGCTTGAAGGGTCGTGATAATGAGCAGTTCTTC
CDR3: CASSLKGRDNEQFF

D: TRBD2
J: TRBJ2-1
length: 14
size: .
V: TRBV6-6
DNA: TGTGCCAGCAACGACCAGCGGGAATCGATTGAGCAGTTCTTC
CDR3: CASNDQRESIEQFF

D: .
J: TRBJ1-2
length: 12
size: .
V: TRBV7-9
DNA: TGTGCCAGCAGCTTAGTCGGTCAGGGTTGCACCTTC
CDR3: CASSLVGQGCTF

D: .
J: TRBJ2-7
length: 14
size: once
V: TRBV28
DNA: TGTGCCAGCAGCCCCGTCCGGACAGCGGGGGAGCAGTACTTC
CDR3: CASSPVRTAGEQYF

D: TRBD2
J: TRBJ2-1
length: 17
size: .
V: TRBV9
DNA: TGTGCCAGCACCCGACTAGCGGGGGGGACCTCCTACAATGAGCAGTTCTTC
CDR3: CASTRLAGGTSYNEQFF

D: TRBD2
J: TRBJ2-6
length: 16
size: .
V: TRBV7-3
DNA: TGTGCCAGCAGCCGCGGGGGAGAGTCTGGGGCCAACGTCCTGACTTTC
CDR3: CASSRGGESGANVLTF

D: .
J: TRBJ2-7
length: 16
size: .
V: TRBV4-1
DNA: TGCGCCAGCAGCCAAGGGCGGGGGACAGGCCTCTACGAGCAGTACTTC
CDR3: CASSQGRGTGLYEQYF

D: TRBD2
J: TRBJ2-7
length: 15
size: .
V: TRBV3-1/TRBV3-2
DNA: TGTGCCAGCAGCCAACCTAGCGGGAACATCTACGAGCAGTACTTC
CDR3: CASSQPSGNIYEQYF

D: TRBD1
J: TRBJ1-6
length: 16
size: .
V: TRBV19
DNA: TGTGCCAGTAGTCGCCGGGACAGGGGATATGGTTCACCCCTCCACTTT
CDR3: CASSRRDRGYGSPLHF

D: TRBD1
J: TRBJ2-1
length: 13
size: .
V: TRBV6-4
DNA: TGTGCCAGCAGGGGGACAGGGAGGTATGAGCAGTTCTTC
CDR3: CASRGTGRYEQFF

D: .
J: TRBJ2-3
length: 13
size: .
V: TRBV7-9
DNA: TGTGCCAGCAGCAGAATCAGCACAGATACGCAGTATTTT
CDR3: CASSRISTDTQYF

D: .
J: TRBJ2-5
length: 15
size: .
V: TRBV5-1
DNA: TGCGCCAGCAGCTTGGGAGGGACCACAGAAGAGACCCAGTACTTC
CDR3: CASSLGGTTEETQYF

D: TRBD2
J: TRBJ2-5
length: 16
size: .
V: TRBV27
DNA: TGTGCCAGCAGTTTATGGGGGGGACTAGCGGGAGAGACCCAGTACTTC
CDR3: CASSLWGGLAGETQYF

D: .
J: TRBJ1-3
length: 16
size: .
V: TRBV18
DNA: TGTGCCAGCTCACCAGGAGGAACAGGGACTGGAAACACCATATATTTT
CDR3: CASSPGGTGTGNTIYF

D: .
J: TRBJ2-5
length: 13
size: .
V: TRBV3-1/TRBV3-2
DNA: TGTGCCAGCGGGACACCAGTACAAGAGACCCAGTACTTC
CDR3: CASGTPVQETQYF

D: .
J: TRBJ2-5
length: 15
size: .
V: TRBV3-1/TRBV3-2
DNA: TGTGCCAGCAGCCAAGATAGCTGGGTCCCGGAGACCCAGTACTTC
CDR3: CASSQDSWVPETQYF

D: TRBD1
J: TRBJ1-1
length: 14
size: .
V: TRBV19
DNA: TGTGCCAGTAGTTTGGACAGGGTAAGGACTGAAGCTTTCTTT
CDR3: CASSLDRVRTEAFF

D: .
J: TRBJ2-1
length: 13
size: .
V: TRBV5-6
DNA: TGTGCCAGCAGCTTATCCAGGGGCTATGAGCAGTTCTTC
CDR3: CASSLSRGYEQFF

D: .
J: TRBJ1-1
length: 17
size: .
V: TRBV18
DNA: TGTGCCAGCTCAGCGATGGATCCGGGACTGTTGAACACTGAAGCTTTCTTT
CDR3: CASSAMDPGLLNTEAFF

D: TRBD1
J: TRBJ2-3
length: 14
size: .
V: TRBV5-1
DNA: TGCGCCAGCAGCTTCGGACAGGGCCGAGATACGCAGTATTTT
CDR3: CASSFGQGRDTQYF

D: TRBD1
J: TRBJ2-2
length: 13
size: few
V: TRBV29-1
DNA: TGCAGCACCCGACAGGGAACCACCGGGGAGCTGTTTTTT
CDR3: CSTRQGTTGELFF

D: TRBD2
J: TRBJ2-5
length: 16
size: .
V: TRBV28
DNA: TGTGCCAGCAGTTTATGGAAGACTAGCGGGCAAGAGACCCAGTACTTC
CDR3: CASSLWKTSGQETQYF

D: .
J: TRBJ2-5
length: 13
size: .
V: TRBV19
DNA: TGTGCCAGTAGCCGAGGGTTCCAAGAGACCCAGTACTTC
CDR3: CASSRGFQETQYF

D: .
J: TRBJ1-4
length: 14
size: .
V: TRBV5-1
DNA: TGCGCCAGCAGCAATACGAGCGGTAATGAAAAACTGTTTTTT
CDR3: CASSNTSGNEKLFF

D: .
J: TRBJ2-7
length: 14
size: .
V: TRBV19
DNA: TGTGCCAGTTCCCCGGGGCAGGGGTATCGCGAGCAGTACTTC
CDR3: CASSPGQGYREQYF

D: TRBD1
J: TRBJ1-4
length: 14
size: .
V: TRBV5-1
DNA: TGCGCCAGCAGCCCACAGGGGACTGGGGAAAAACTGTTTTTT
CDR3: CASSPQGTGEKLFF